This entry lists 2 T cell receptor beta chains sequenced from one sample in a study of a mutant IDH1 vaccine in newly diagnosed glioma. Clones were read by immunoSEQ multiplex PCR, and TCRdb kept only the in-frame ones, dropping some. The data hold over 55,000 clones, with around 80% observed a single time. Noted time point: week 23, last vaccination. Topical imiquimod was applied with each vaccine dose, which held 300 ug of mutant IDH1 20-mer peptide. Antigen specificity for these receptors is unknown. The specimen comprised PBMCs, sampled from a glioma patient whose treatment included an IDH1 peptide vaccine. The source is a woman in her forties with glioma. Some clones in this sample may be carry-over from other donors' samples.

This rearrangement joins TRBV6-5 to TRBJ1-1; D remains ambiguous. The CDR3 is made up of 12 amino acids. V was pared by 9 bases and J by 0 bases, with 8 bases between. The germline V gene encodes CDR1 MNHEY and CDR2 SVGAGI. The CDR3 spells CASRRLNTEAFF. The CDR3 DNA sequence: TGTGCCAGTCGAAGGCTGAACACTGAAGCTTTCTTT.

The gene calls are TRBV29-1 and TRBJ1-4; maybe TRBD1 (6 bases). Trimming stripped 6 bases from V and 8 bases from J, with 13 bases between. Looked up from germline, CDR1 is SQVTM and CDR2 is ANQGSEA. The CDR3 totals 12 residues. The CDR3 is CSVGHFGEKLFF. The DNA for the CDR3 is TGCAGCGTGGGACATTTCGGGGAAAAACTGTTTTTT.